These T cell receptor beta chains were read from a single sample in a study of blood T cell repertoires in COVID-19. Sequencing used immunoSEQ multiplex PCR; TCRdb keeps in-frame clones, though not all of them. The data contain roughly 100,000 clones, roughly 79% of them singletons. The sequenced sample consisted of peripheral blood. These receptors all come from a woman aged 70-85 years with acute or convalescent COVID-19. Each CDR3 is given with its conserved first and last residue. The D gene is left open where the match is weak. Size tells how often a clone was seen (once, few, many) or the class of an expanded clone, and some rows leave it out.

abundance,j_gene,d_gene,v_gene,CDR3nt,CDR3aa
NA,TRBJ1-2,NA,TRBV6-2/TRBV6-3,TGTGCCAGCAGTCGCCAGGGGCGAGGCTACACCTTC,CASSRQGRGYTF
once,TRBJ1-2,TRBD1,TRBV7-9,TGTGCCAGCAGCCCCTCAGGGGGCCGGGGCTATGGCTACACCTTC,CASSPSGGRGYGYTF
NA,TRBJ2-1,NA,TRBV29-1,TGCAGCGCCACCGAGAGTTACAATGAGCAGTTCTTC,CSATESYNEQFF
NA,TRBJ1-1,NA,TRBV19,TGTGCCAGTAGTATGGGGAGGGCTGGAGCTTTCTTT,CASSMGRAGAFF
NA,TRBJ1-5,NA,TRBV10-3,TGTGCCATCAGCCGAGAGAGGGATCAGCCCCAGCATTTT,CAISRERDQPQHF
NA,TRBJ2-7,NA,TRBV6-5,TGTGCCAGCAGTTACGCAGGATCCTACGAGCAGTACTTC,CASSYAGSYEQYF
NA,TRBJ2-2,NA,TRBV7-2,TGTGCCAGCAGCTTAATAGCGGTGAACACCGGGGAGCTGTTTTTT,CASSLIAVNTGELFF
NA,TRBJ1-6,NA,TRBV6-5,TGTGCCAGCAGTTCCTACACAGGGTCTAATTCACCCCTCCACTTT,CASSSYTGSNSPLHF
NA,TRBJ1-2,TRBD1,TRBV3-1/TRBV3-2,TGTGCCAGCAGCCAAGTAACGACAGGGGGCGGCTACACCTTC,CASSQVTTGGGYTF
once,TRBJ2-5,TRBD1,TRBV28,TGTGCCAGCGTCGGACAGGGATATGAAGAGACCCAGTACTTC,CASVGQGYEETQYF
NA,TRBJ2-3,TRBD2,TRBV5-4,TGTGCCAGCAGCCTGCGACTAGCGGGGGCTAGCACAGATACGCAGTATTTT,CASSLRLAGASTDTQYF
NA,TRBJ2-7,NA,TRBV9,TGTGCCAGCAGCGTAAAGCCAGGTGCTGATTACTACGAGCAGTACTTC,CASSVKPGADYYEQYF
few,TRBJ1-2,TRBD1,TRBV5-4,TGTGCCAGCAGCTTGGTGACAGGGCAGTATGGCTACACCTTC,CASSLVTGQYGYTF
NA,TRBJ1-6,NA,TRBV7-6,TGTGCCAGCAGCAACAGGAATTCACCCCTCCACTTT,CASSNRNSPLHF
NA,TRBJ1-1,NA,TRBV6-2/TRBV6-3,TGTGCCAGCAGTGCCCTCGGAGGAAACACTGAAGCTTTCTTT,CASSALGGNTEAFF
NA,TRBJ2-3,TRBD2,TRBV4-2,TGTGCCAGCAGCCTTTTTAGCGGGAGTGCGGATACGCAGTATTTT,CASSLFSGSADTQYF
NA,TRBJ1-1,NA,TRBV3-1/TRBV3-2,TGTGCCAGCAGCCTACTTGCGGCGGGTGCTCGGGACACTGAAGCTTTCTTT,CASSLLAAGARDTEAFF
NA,TRBJ1-1,TRBD1,TRBV7-9,TGTGCCAGCGCTGGGACAGGCATCATGATTGCTTTCTTT,CASAGTGIMIAFF
NA,TRBJ2-7,TRBD2,TRBV6-6,TGTGCCAGCAGACCCACGGGGGGAGTCCAGTACGAGCAGTACTTC,CASRPTGGVQYEQYF
NA,TRBJ1-5,NA,TRBV6-2/TRBV6-3,TGTGCCAGCAGTTGGAGAAGCAATCAGCCCCAGCATTTT,CASSWRSNQPQHF
few,TRBJ1-1,NA,TRBV6-5,TGTGCCAGCAGTTACGAGGGCGGGGGCACTGAAGCTTTCTTT,CASSYEGGGTEAFF
NA,TRBJ2-1,NA,TRBV7-2,TGTGCCAGCAGCTCACTAGCAACTGAGCAGTTCTTC,CASSSLATEQFF
NA,TRBJ2-7,TRBD2,TRBV4-3,TGCGCCAGCAGCCAAGATCCGGCGGGAGGCACTTACGAGCAGTACTTC,CASSQDPAGGTYEQYF
NA,TRBJ2-2,NA,TRBV18,TGTGCCAGCTCACCACCCGCCAGGCGGGTTCGAGGCACCGGGGAGCTGTTTTTT,CASSPPARRVRGTGELFF
few,TRBJ1-6,NA,TRBV3-1/TRBV3-2,TGTGCCAGCAGCCAAGAGGGGGGAATCGGTTCACCCCTCCACTTT,CASSQEGGIGSPLHF
NA,TRBJ1-2,TRBD1,TRBV10-3,TGTGCCATCCCCGGGACAGGGGGCGACAGCTATGGCTACACCTTC,CAIPGTGGDSYGYTF
NA,TRBJ1-1,TRBD1,TRBV5-1,TGCGCCAGCAGCTTGGGGCCGGGACAGGGTTTTGGGGTTGAAGCTTTCTTT,CASSLGPGQGFGVEAFF